This T cell receptor beta chain was profiled in a study of T cell changes during pregnancy in multiple sclerosis. The data were produced by immunoSEQ multiplex PCR, yet TCRdb's version contains in-frame clones alone and is incomplete. The data show around 99,000 clones, roughly 92% seen once. The CDR3 spans 13 residues. The V gene's germline CDR1 is MNHEY and CDR2 SMNVEV (reference sequence). Trimming took 3 bases from V and 4 from J, leaving 9 bases between them. This clone ranks as medium-sized (0.01 to 0.1%). The TCR sequence derives from a female donor with multiple sclerosis, enrolled in a pregnancy study. The chain couples TRBV27 to TRBJ1-2; D remains ambiguous. This specimen was peripheral blood, taken in the first trimester of pregnancy. The CDR3 protein is CASSFTALYGYTF. The CDR3 nucleotides are TGTGCCAGCAGTTTTACAGCTCTCTATGGCTACACCTTC.